A selection of T cell receptor beta chains follows, all from one sample in a study of graft-versus-host responses after intestinal transplantation. Clones were read by immunoSEQ multiplex PCR, and TCRdb kept only the in-frame ones, dropping some. The repertoire includes around 49,000 clones, about 90% of them detected once, and 0.5% to 0.65% sits in the top ten. Their target antigens are unknown. Sequenced material: unstimulated CD4+ T cells sorted from spleen or lymph node cells, taken before transplant. The receptors originated from a human donor who was the organ donor for an intestinal transplant. Each CDR3 is given with its conserved first and last residue. D genes are given only for firm matches. Not all rows give a size; the values are once, few, many and, for expanded clones, a class.

V gene: TRBV28; CDR3 length: 14; J gene: TRBJ2-2; D gene: TRBD1; clone size: .; CDR3 DNA: TGTGCCAGTCTGACAGGGTCTTGGACCGGGGAGCTGTTTTTT; CDR3 protein: CASLTGSWTGELFF
V gene: TRBV4-3; CDR3 length: 17; J gene: TRBJ2-5; D gene: TRBD1; clone size: .; CDR3 DNA: TGCGCCAGCAGCCAAGATCGGACAGGGGTTGGGCAAGAGACCCAGTACTTC; CDR3 protein: CASSQDRTGVGQETQYF
V gene: TRBV7-2; CDR3 length: 14; J gene: TRBJ2-7; D gene: .; clone size: .; CDR3 DNA: TGTGCCAGCAGCTTAGAAGGGGGATCCTACGAGCAGTACTTC; CDR3 protein: CASSLEGGSYEQYF
V gene: TRBV6-6; CDR3 length: 13; J gene: TRBJ2-7; D gene: .; clone size: few; CDR3 DNA: TGTGCCAGCAGTTACTCGGAGGTCTACGAGCAGTACTTC; CDR3 protein: CASSYSEVYEQYF
V gene: TRBV28; CDR3 length: 16; J gene: TRBJ2-7; D gene: TRBD2; clone size: .; CDR3 DNA: TGTGCCAGCATCAACTCGTACGGGACTAGCTCCTACGAGCAGTACTTC; CDR3 protein: CASINSYGTSSYEQYF
V gene: TRBV10-3; CDR3 length: 14; J gene: TRBJ1-5; D gene: .; clone size: .; CDR3 DNA: TGTGCCATCAGGAGAGACAGTATCTCTGGGCCCCAGCATTTT; CDR3 protein: CAIRRDSISGPQHF
V gene: TRBV27; CDR3 length: 16; J gene: TRBJ2-7; D gene: TRBD2; clone size: .; CDR3 DNA: TGTGCCAGCAGTTACCGAGGACTAGCGGGATCCTACGAGCAGTACTTC; CDR3 protein: CASSYRGLAGSYEQYF
V gene: TRBV5-4; CDR3 length: 13; J gene: TRBJ1-1; D gene: .; clone size: .; CDR3 DNA: TGTGCCAGCAATAGAGGAAGGAACACTGAAGCTTTCTTT; CDR3 protein: CASNRGRNTEAFF
V gene: TRBV15; CDR3 length: 14; J gene: TRBJ2-3; D gene: .; clone size: .; CDR3 DNA: TGTGCCACCAGCAGGGACATAACCTGGGATACGCAGTATTTT; CDR3 protein: CATSRDITWDTQYF
V gene: TRBV7-9; CDR3 length: 18; J gene: TRBJ1-3; D gene: TRBD1; clone size: .; CDR3 DNA: TGTGCCAGCAGCTTAGCTCCCTACAGGGGGGCTGCTGGAAACACCATATATTTT; CDR3 protein: CASSLAPYRGAAGNTIYF
V gene: TRBV6-6; CDR3 length: 14; J gene: TRBJ1-1; D gene: TRBD1; clone size: .; CDR3 DNA: TGTGCCAGCAGAATGGACAGGCCCGTCCGGGAAGCTTTCTTT; CDR3 protein: CASRMDRPVREAFF
V gene: TRBV11-2; CDR3 length: 13; J gene: TRBJ2-5; D gene: .; clone size: .; CDR3 DNA: TGTGCCAGCAGCGTCCGACTTCAAGAGACCCAGTACTTC; CDR3 protein: CASSVRLQETQYF
V gene: TRBV7-8; CDR3 length: 12; J gene: TRBJ1-1; D gene: .; clone size: .; CDR3 DNA: TGTGCCAGCAGCTTACAGAACACTGAAGCTTTCTTT; CDR3 protein: CASSLQNTEAFF
V gene: TRBV30; CDR3 length: 11; J gene: TRBJ2-5; D gene: .; clone size: .; CDR3 DNA: TGTGCCTGGGCGGTCCAAGAGACCCAGTACTTC; CDR3 protein: CAWAVQETQYF
V gene: TRBV7-2; CDR3 length: 16; J gene: TRBJ2-7; D gene: TRBD2; clone size: .; CDR3 DNA: TGTGCCAGCAGCTTGAGGGGCGGGAGGGTCAACTACGAGCAGTACTTC; CDR3 protein: CASSLRGGRVNYEQYF
V gene: TRBV10-3; CDR3 length: 14; J gene: TRBJ2-5; D gene: TRBD2; clone size: .; CDR3 DNA: TGTGCCATCGGGACGGGAGGGGCCCGGGAGACCCAGTACTTC; CDR3 protein: CAIGTGGARETQYF
V gene: TRBV28; CDR3 length: 15; J gene: TRBJ2-2; D gene: .; clone size: .; CDR3 DNA: TGTGCCAGCAGTTTATCCGGCAGGGCGGACGGGGAGCTGTTTTTT; CDR3 protein: CASSLSGRADGELFF
V gene: TRBV6-4; CDR3 length: 15; J gene: TRBJ2-3; D gene: TRBD2; clone size: .; CDR3 DNA: TGTGCCAGCAGGGGACTAGCGGGGAGCACAGATACGCAGTATTTT; CDR3 protein: CASRGLAGSTDTQYF
V gene: TRBV5-1; CDR3 length: 16; J gene: TRBJ2-2; D gene: TRBD1; clone size: .; CDR3 DNA: TGCGCCAGCAGCCGCCGCCAAGGGGGCAGCGCCGGGGAGCTGTTTTTT; CDR3 protein: CASSRRQGGSAGELFF
V gene: TRBV5-1; CDR3 length: 15; J gene: TRBJ1-4; D gene: .; clone size: .; CDR3 DNA: TGCGCCAGCAGCCCAGGGGTCGGCCATTCTGAAAAACTGTTTTTT; CDR3 protein: CASSPGVGHSEKLFF
V gene: TRBV28; CDR3 length: 14; J gene: TRBJ1-3; D gene: .; clone size: .; CDR3 DNA: TGTGCCAGCAGTGCCCCCTACTTCACGGGCACCATATATTTT; CDR3 protein: CASSAPYFTGTIYF
V gene: TRBV7-2; CDR3 length: 12; J gene: TRBJ2-4; D gene: .; clone size: .; CDR3 DNA: TGTGCCTCGGGTAGGACCAAAAACATTCAGTACTTC; CDR3 protein: CASGRTKNIQYF
V gene: TRBV18; CDR3 length: 16; J gene: TRBJ1-5; D gene: TRBD1; clone size: .; CDR3 DNA: TGTGCCAGCTCACCAACCGGGACAGGGGTCGTACAGCCCCAGCATTTT; CDR3 protein: CASSPTGTGVVQPQHF
V gene: TRBV28; CDR3 length: 12; J gene: TRBJ2-1; D gene: .; clone size: .; CDR3 DNA: TGTGCCAGCACGAGCTCCTACAATGAGCAGTTCTTC; CDR3 protein: CASTSSYNEQFF
V gene: TRBV18; CDR3 length: 14; J gene: TRBJ1-2; D gene: TRBD1; clone size: .; CDR3 DNA: TGTGCCAGCTCAGACGCTCAGGGGGACTATGGCTACACCTTC; CDR3 protein: CASSDAQGDYGYTF
V gene: TRBV27; CDR3 length: 13; J gene: TRBJ1-2; D gene: .; clone size: once; CDR3 DNA: TGCGCCAGCATCACGGCAGGCAGCTATGGCTACACCTTC; CDR3 protein: CASITAGSYGYTF
V gene: TRBV6-1; CDR3 length: 14; J gene: TRBJ2-3; D gene: .; clone size: .; CDR3 DNA: TGTGCCAGCAGTGAAGGGCACCCCACAGATACGCAGTATTTT; CDR3 protein: CASSEGHPTDTQYF
V gene: TRBV27; CDR3 length: 18; J gene: TRBJ2-6; D gene: .; clone size: few; CDR3 DNA: TGTGCCAGCAGTTTTAGGCGGGTTACGAGCTCTGGGGCCAACGTCCTGACTTTC; CDR3 protein: CASSFRRVTSSGANVLTF
V gene: TRBV6-5; CDR3 length: 15; J gene: TRBJ1-3; D gene: TRBD1; clone size: .; CDR3 DNA: TGTGCCAGCAGACCTCGGACAGGGGGGAAGAACACCATATATTTT; CDR3 protein: CASRPRTGGKNTIYF
V gene: TRBV11-2; CDR3 length: 15; J gene: TRBJ2-7; D gene: .; clone size: .; CDR3 DNA: TGTGCCAGCAGCTTAGATCTGGCTTCCAATTACGAGCAGTACTTC; CDR3 protein: CASSLDLASNYEQYF
V gene: TRBV19; CDR3 length: 13; J gene: TRBJ1-1; D gene: .; clone size: .; CDR3 DNA: TGTGCCAGCCGACAGACCGGGAGCACTGAAGCTTTCTTT; CDR3 protein: CASRQTGSTEAFF
V gene: TRBV6-6; CDR3 length: 13; J gene: TRBJ2-7; D gene: .; clone size: .; CDR3 DNA: TGTGCCAGCAGTTTTGACAGATCCTACGAGCAGTACTTC; CDR3 protein: CASSFDRSYEQYF
V gene: TRBV2; CDR3 length: 18; J gene: TRBJ2-1; D gene: TRBD2; clone size: .; CDR3 DNA: TGTGCCAGCAGTGAGAGGAGACTAGCAGGGAGCTCCTACAATGAGCAGTTCTTC; CDR3 protein: CASSERRLAGSSYNEQFF
V gene: TRBV30; CDR3 length: 14; J gene: TRBJ1-1; D gene: .; clone size: .; CDR3 DNA: TGTGCCTGGACAGGGCTAACTCCGAGCCCTGAAGCTTTCTTT; CDR3 protein: CAWTGLTPSPEAFF
V gene: TRBV7-2; CDR3 length: 15; J gene: TRBJ1-1; D gene: TRBD1; clone size: .; CDR3 DNA: TGTGCCAGCAGCTTACAGGACAGGGTACGGACTGAAGCTTTCTTT; CDR3 protein: CASSLQDRVRTEAFF
V gene: TRBV11-3; CDR3 length: 15; J gene: TRBJ2-3; D gene: TRBD2; clone size: once; CDR3 DNA: TGTGCCAGCAGCCCGCGGGCGGGAGAGGAAGATACGCAGTATTTT; CDR3 protein: CASSPRAGEEDTQYF
V gene: TRBV7-6; CDR3 length: 17; J gene: TRBJ2-7; D gene: .; clone size: .; CDR3 DNA: TGTGCCAGCAGCTTCCCCCCGGGCAGGGAAGGAACCTACGAGCAGTACTTC; CDR3 protein: CASSFPPGREGTYEQYF
V gene: TRBV6-1; CDR3 length: 15; J gene: TRBJ2-1; D gene: TRBD2; clone size: .; CDR3 DNA: TGTGCCAGCAGTGAAGCGCGTGGCGGGAGTAGTGAGCAGTTCTTC; CDR3 protein: CASSEARGGSSEQFF
V gene: TRBV4-2; CDR3 length: 15; J gene: TRBJ2-7; D gene: TRBD1; clone size: .; CDR3 DNA: TGTGCCAGCAGCCAAGATGACCGGGACAGGTACGAGCAGTACTTC; CDR3 protein: CASSQDDRDRYEQYF
V gene: TRBV5-6; CDR3 length: 14; J gene: TRBJ2-4; D gene: TRBD1; clone size: .; CDR3 DNA: TGTGCCAGCAGCTTGGAACAGGGGGTGGGCATTCAGTACTTC; CDR3 protein: CASSLEQGVGIQYF
V gene: TRBV29-1; CDR3 length: 13; J gene: TRBJ2-3; D gene: .; clone size: .; CDR3 DNA: TGCAGCGTTGAGAGGGATCAGCCAGATACGCAGTATTTT; CDR3 protein: CSVERDQPDTQYF
V gene: TRBV5-3; CDR3 length: 19; J gene: TRBJ2-7; D gene: TRBD2; clone size: .; CDR3 DNA: TGTGCCAGAAGCTTGGAGGGGCAGCGGGAGCTCTTGGTGAGCTACGAGCAGTACTTC; CDR3 protein: CARSLEGQRELLVSYEQYF
V gene: TRBV9; CDR3 length: 14; J gene: TRBJ2-3; D gene: .; clone size: .; CDR3 DNA: TGTGCCAGCAGCGTAGGGACTCTCACAGATACGCAGTATTTT; CDR3 protein: CASSVGTLTDTQYF
V gene: TRBV18; CDR3 length: 16; J gene: TRBJ2-3; D gene: .; clone size: .; CDR3 DNA: TGTGCCAGCTCACCACCCGGTATAGTTAGCACAGATACGCAGTATTTT; CDR3 protein: CASSPPGIVSTDTQYF
V gene: TRBV20-1; CDR3 length: 11; J gene: TRBJ1-5; D gene: .; clone size: .; CDR3 DNA: TGCAGTGCTCCGAGCAATCAGCCCCAGCATTTT; CDR3 protein: CSAPSNQPQHF
V gene: TRBV6-6; CDR3 length: 15; J gene: TRBJ2-1; D gene: TRBD2; clone size: .; CDR3 DNA: TGTGCCAGCAGTTATCCGGGACTAGCGGGAGGGGAGCAGTTCTTC; CDR3 protein: CASSYPGLAGGEQFF
V gene: TRBV30; CDR3 length: 13; J gene: TRBJ1-1; D gene: TRBD1; clone size: .; CDR3 DNA: TGTGCCTGGAGTGGACAGGGGGTGACTGAAGCTTTCTTT; CDR3 protein: CAWSGQGVTEAFF
V gene: TRBV19; CDR3 length: 17; J gene: TRBJ2-1; D gene: .; clone size: .; CDR3 DNA: TGTGCCAGTAGTACTGGAAATTTGCGGGTGGAGAGGAATGAGCAGTTCTTC; CDR3 protein: CASSTGNLRVERNEQFF
V gene: TRBV19; CDR3 length: 15; J gene: TRBJ1-5; D gene: .; clone size: .; CDR3 DNA: TGTGCCAGTAGTATTGAGGAACATAGCAATCAGCCCCAGCATTTT; CDR3 protein: CASSIEEHSNQPQHF
V gene: TRBV5-6; CDR3 length: 15; J gene: TRBJ1-5; D gene: .; clone size: .; CDR3 DNA: TGTGCCAGCAGCAATGACAGACTTAGCAATCAGCCCCAGCATTTT; CDR3 protein: CASSNDRLSNQPQHF
V gene: TRBV28; CDR3 length: 17; J gene: TRBJ2-7; D gene: TRBD1; clone size: .; CDR3 DNA: TGTGCCAGCAGTTCCCACCTTCCCTTAACAGGGGGATACGAGCAGTACTTC; CDR3 protein: CASSSHLPLTGGYEQYF
V gene: TRBV10-1; CDR3 length: 14; J gene: TRBJ2-2; D gene: .; clone size: once; CDR3 DNA: TGCGCCAGCGGAAAGACACCGAACACCGGGGAGCTGTTTTTT; CDR3 protein: CASGKTPNTGELFF
V gene: TRBV18; CDR3 length: 15; J gene: TRBJ2-3; D gene: TRBD1; clone size: .; CDR3 DNA: TGTGCCAGCTCTCAGGGACAGGGTAGCACAGATACGCAGTATTTT; CDR3 protein: CASSQGQGSTDTQYF
V gene: TRBV19; CDR3 length: 16; J gene: TRBJ2-4; D gene: TRBD2; clone size: .; CDR3 DNA: TGTGCCAGTAGTATAGGGGGGGGACTAGCCAAAAACATTCAGTACTTC; CDR3 protein: CASSIGGGLAKNIQYF
V gene: TRBV19; CDR3 length: 12; J gene: TRBJ2-7; D gene: .; clone size: .; CDR3 DNA: TGTGCCAGTAGCTCCAACGGTGGCGAGCAGTACTTC; CDR3 protein: CASSSNGGEQYF